This T cell receptor beta chain stems from a study of T cells after yellow fever vaccination. Study in general: When fractions had low cell numbers, they were prepared with SMART-Seq v4 Ultra Low Input.

MiXCR was run by TCRdb on the 5' RACE reads, yielding one entry per CDR3 protein. The sample shows some 300,000 distinct CDR3 sequences, 7.5% to 9.5% of them seen only once. J lost 9 bases, V lost 0 bases, and 10 bases had no gene match. CDR1 is MGHRA, CDR2 YSYEKL, per germline. There are 15 residues in the CDR3. This clonotype was sampled from a man between 18 and 35 years old who received the YFV17D yellow fever vaccine. The V and J genes are TRBV4-1 and TRBJ1-2; 7 bases align to TRBD1. The sample in question was CD4+ T cells sorted from PBMCs, obtained 5 days after the yellow fever booster vaccination. CDR3 sequence (DNA): TGCGCCAGCAGCCAAGAGAGGGGGCGCGAGTTCAGCTACACCTTC. This translates into CASSQERGREFSYTF.